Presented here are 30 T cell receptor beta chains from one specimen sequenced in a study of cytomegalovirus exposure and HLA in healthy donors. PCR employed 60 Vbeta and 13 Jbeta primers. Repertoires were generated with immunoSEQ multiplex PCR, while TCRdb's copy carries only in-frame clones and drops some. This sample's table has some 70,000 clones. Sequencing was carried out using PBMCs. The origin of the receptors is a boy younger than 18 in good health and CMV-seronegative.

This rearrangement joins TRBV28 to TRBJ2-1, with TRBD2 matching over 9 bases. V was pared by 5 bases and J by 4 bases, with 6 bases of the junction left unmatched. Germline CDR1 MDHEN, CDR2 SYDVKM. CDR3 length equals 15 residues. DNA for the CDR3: TGTGCCAGCAGTAATCTAGCGGGATTATACAATGAGCAGTTCTTC. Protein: CASSNLAGLYNEQFF.

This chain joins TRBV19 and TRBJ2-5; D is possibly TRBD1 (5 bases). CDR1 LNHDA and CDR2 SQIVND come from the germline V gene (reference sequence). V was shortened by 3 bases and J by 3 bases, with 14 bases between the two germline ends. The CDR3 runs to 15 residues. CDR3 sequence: CASSMVSVREETQYF. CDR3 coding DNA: TGTGCCAGTAGTATGGTCTCTGTCAGGGAAGAGACCCAGTACTTC.

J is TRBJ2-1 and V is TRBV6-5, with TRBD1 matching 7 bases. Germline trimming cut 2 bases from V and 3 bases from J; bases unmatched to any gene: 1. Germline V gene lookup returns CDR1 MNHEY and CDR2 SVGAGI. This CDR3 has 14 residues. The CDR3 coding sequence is TGTGCCAGCAGTTACGGGGACAGCTACAATGAGCAGTTCTTC. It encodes CASSYGDSYNEQFF.

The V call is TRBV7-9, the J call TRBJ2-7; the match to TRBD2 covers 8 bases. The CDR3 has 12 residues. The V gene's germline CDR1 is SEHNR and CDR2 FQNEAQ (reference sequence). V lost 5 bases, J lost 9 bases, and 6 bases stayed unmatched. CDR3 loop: CASSNPGGGQYF. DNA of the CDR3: TGTGCCAGCAGCAATCCGGGAGGGGGGCAGTACTTC.

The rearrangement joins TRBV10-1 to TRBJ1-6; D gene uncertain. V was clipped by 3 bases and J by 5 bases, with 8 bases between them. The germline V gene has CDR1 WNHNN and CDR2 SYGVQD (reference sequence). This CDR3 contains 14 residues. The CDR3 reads CASSEGVNNSPLHF. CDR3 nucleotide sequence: TGCGCCAGCAGTGAAGGAGTGAATAATTCACCCCTCCACTTT.

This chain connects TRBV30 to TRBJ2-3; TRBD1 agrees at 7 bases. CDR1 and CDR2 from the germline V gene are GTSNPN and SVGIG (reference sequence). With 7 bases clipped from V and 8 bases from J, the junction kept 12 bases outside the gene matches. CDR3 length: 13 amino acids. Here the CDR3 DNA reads TGTGCCTCCCGTAAGGGGGCGGTCGGTACGCAGTATTTT. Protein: CASRKGAVGTQYF.

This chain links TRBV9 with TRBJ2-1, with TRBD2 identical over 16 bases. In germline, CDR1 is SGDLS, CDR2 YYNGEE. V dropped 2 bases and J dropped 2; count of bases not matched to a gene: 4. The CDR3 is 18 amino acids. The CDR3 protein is CASSVGTSGRAPYNEQFF. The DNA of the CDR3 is TGTGCCAGCAGCGTGGGGACTAGCGGGAGGGCCCCCTACAATGAGCAGTTCTTC.

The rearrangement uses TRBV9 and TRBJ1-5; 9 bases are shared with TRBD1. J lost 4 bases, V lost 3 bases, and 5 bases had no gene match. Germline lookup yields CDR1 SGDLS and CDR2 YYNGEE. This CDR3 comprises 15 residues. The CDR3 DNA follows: TGTGCCAGCAGCGCCCAAGGGACAGGGAATCAGCCCCAGCATTTT. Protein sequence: CASSAQGTGNQPQHF.

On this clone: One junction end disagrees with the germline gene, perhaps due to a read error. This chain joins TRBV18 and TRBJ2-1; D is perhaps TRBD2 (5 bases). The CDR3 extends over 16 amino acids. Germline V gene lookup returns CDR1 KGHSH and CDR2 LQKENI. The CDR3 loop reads CASSPQSGFSDNEQFF. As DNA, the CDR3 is TGTGCCAGCTCACCGCAGTCGGGGTTCTCCGACAATGAGCAGTTCTTC.

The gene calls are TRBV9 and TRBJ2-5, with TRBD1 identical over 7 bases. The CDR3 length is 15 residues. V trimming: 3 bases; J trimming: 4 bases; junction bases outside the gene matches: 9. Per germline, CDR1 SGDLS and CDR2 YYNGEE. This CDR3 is CASSAAGGLGETQYF. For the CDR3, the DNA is TGTGCCAGCAGCGCCGCAGGGGGTCTAGGAGAGACCCAGTACTTC.

CDR3 DNA: TGTGCCAGCAGTGAACCCCGGGGGGCCGATACGCAGTATTTT. Encoded protein: CASSEPRGADTQYF. The chain employs TRBV6-1 and TRBJ2-3; D possibly corresponds to TRBD2 (7 bases). In germline, CDR1 is MNHNS, CDR2 SASEGT. The CDR3 spans 14 residues. V was pared by 2 bases and J by 6 bases, with 12 bases between.

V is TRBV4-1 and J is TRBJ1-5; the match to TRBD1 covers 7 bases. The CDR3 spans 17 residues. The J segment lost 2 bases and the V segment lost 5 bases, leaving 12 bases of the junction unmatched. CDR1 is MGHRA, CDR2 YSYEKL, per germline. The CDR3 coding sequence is TGCGCCAGCAGCGAAAGACAGGGAATGGACGGCAATCAGCCCCAGCATTTT. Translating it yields CASSERQGMDGNQPQHF.

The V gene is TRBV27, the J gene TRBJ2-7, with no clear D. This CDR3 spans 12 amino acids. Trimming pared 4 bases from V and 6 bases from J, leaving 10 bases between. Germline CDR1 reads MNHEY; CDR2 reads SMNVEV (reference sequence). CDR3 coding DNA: TGTGCCAGCAGTTCCCCCCTTTCCGAGCAGTACTTC. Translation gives CASSSPLSEQYF.

CDR3 bases: TGTGCCAGCAGTGAAGCGGGGGGTATGAACACTGAAGCTTTCTTT. Protein product: CASSEAGGMNTEAFF. The chain combines TRBV6-4 with TRBJ1-1, with D possibly matching TRBD1 (5 bases). CDR3 length: 15 residues. V lost 3 bases and J lost 0, with 11 bases in between. CDR1 is MRHNA and CDR2 is SNTAGT in the germline V gene.

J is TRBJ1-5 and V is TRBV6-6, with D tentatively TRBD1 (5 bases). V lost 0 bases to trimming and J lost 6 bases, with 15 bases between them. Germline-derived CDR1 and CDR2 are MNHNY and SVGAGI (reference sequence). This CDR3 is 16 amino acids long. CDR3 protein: CASSYSTQGAGQPQHF. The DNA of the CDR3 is TGTGCCAGCAGTTACTCTACTCAGGGTGCAGGTCAGCCCCAGCATTTT.

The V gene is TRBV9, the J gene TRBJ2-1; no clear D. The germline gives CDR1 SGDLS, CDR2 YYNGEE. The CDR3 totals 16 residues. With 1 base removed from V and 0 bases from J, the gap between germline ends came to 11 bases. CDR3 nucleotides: TGTGCCAGCAGCGTATCCGGGTCGATCTCCTACAATGAGCAGTTCTTC. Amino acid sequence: CASSVSGSISYNEQFF.

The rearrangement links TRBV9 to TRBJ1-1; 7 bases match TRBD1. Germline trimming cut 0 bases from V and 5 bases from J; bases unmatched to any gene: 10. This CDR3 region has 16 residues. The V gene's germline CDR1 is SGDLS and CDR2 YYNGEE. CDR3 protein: CASSVDGQGVLTEAFF. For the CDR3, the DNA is TGTGCCAGCAGCGTAGATGGGCAGGGGGTTTTGACTGAAGCTTTCTTT.

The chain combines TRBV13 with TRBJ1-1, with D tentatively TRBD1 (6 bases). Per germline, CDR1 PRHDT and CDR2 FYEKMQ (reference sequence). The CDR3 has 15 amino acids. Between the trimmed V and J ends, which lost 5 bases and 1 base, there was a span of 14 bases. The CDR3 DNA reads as TGTGCCAGCAGCCTTGGAACAGGGAAGAACACTGAAGCTTTCTTT. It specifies CASSLGTGKNTEAFF.

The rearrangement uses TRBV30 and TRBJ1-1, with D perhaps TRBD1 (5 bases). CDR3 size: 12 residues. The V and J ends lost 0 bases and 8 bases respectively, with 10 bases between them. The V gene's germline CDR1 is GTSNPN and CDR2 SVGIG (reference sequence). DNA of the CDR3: TGTGCCTGGAGTGTACCTGGGGCAGAAGCTTTCTTT. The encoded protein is CAWSVPGAEAFF. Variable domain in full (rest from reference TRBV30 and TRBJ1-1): SQTIHQWPATLVQPVGSPLSLECTVEGTSNPNLYWYRQAAGRGLQLLFYSVGIGQISSEVPQNLSASRPQDRQFILSSKKLLLSDSGFYLCAWSVPGAEAFFGQGTRLTVV.

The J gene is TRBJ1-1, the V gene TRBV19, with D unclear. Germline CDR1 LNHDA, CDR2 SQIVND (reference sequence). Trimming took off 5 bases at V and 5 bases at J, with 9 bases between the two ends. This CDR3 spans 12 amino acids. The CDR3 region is CASSWPGTEAFF. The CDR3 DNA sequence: TGTGCCAGTAGTTGGCCGGGGACTGAAGCTTTCTTT.

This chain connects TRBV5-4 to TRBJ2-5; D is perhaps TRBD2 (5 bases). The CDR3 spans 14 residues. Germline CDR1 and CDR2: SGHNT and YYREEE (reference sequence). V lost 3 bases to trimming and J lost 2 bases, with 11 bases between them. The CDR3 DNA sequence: TGTGCCAGCAGCTCTGGGGTAGCGCAAGAGACCCAGTACTTC. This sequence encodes CASSSGVAQETQYF. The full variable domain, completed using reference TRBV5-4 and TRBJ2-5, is ETGVTQSPTHLIKTRGQQVTLRCSSQSGHNTVSWYQQALGQGPQFIFQYYREEENGRGNFPPRFSGLQFPNYSSELNVNALELDDSALYLCASSSGVAQETQYFGPGTRLLVL.

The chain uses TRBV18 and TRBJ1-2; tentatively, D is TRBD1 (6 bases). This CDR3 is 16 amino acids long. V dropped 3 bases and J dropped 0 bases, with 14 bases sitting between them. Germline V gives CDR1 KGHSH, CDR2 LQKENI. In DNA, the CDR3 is TGTGCCAGCTCACCGGCGGGGGGGCCCCCTAACTATGGCTACACCTTC. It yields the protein CASSPAGGPPNYGYTF. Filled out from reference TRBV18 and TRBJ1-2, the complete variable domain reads NAGVMQNPRHLVRRRGQEARLRCSPMKGHSHVYWYRQLPEEGLKFMVYLQKENIIDESGMPKERFSAEFPKEGPSILRIQQVVRGDSAAYFCASSPAGGPPNYGYTFGSGTRLTVV.

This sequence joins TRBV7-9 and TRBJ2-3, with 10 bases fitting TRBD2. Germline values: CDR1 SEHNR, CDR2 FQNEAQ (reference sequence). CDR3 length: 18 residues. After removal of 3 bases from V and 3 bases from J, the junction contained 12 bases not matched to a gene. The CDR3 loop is CASSFPGLATKGTDTQYF. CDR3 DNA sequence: TGTGCCAGCAGCTTCCCGGGACTAGCGACGAAAGGGACAGATACGCAGTATTTT. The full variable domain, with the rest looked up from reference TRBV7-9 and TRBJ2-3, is DTGVSQNPRHKITKRGQNVTFRCDPISEHNRLYWYRQTLGQGPEFLTYFQNEAQLEKSRLLSDRFSAERPKGSFSTLEIQRTEQGDSAMYLCASSFPGLATKGTDTQYFGPGTRLTVL.

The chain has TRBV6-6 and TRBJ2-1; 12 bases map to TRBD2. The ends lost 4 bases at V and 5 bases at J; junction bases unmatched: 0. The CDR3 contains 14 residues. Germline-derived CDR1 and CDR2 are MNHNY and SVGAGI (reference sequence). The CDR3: CASSSSGRDNEQFF. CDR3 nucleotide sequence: TGTGCCAGCAGTTCTAGCGGGAGGGACAATGAGCAGTTCTTC.

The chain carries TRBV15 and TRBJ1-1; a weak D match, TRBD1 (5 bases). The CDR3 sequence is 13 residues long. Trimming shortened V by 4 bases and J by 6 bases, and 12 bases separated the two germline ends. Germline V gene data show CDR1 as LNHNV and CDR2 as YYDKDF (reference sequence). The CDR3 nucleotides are TGTGCCACCAGCATCATCCCAGGGTCTGAAGCTTTCTTT. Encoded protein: CATSIIPGSEAFF.

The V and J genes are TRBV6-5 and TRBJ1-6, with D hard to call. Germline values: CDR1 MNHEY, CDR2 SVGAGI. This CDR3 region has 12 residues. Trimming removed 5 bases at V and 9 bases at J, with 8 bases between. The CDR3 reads CASSKGGSPLHF. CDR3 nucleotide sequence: TGTGCCAGCAGTAAAGGCGGTTCACCCCTCCACTTT.

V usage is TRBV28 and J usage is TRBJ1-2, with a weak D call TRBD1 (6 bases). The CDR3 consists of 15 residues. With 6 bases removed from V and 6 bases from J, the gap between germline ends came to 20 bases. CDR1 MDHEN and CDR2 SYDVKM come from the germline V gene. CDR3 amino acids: CASRKFEGGADGYTF. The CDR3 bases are TGTGCCAGCAGAAAATTCGAAGGGGGGGCGGATGGCTACACCTTC.

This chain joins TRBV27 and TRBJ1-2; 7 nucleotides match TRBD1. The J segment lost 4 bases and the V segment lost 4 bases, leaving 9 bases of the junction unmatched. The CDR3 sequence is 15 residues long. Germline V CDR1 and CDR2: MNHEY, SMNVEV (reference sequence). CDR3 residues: CASSSQGISVYGYTF. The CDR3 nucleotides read TGTGCCAGCAGTTCACAGGGGATTTCCGTCTATGGCTACACCTTC.

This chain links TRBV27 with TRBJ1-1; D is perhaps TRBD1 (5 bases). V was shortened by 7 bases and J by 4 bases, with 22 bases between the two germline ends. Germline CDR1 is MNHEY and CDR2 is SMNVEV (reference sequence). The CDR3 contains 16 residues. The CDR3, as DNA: TGTGCCAGCAACGGGGGTGGGGCTATTTGGAGCACTGAAGCTTTCTTT. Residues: CASNGGGAIWSTEAFF.

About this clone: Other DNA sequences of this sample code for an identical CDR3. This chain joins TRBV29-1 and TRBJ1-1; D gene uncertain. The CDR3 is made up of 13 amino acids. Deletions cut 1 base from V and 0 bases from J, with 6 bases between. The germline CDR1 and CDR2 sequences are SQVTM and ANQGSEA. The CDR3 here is CSVEGRMNTEAFF. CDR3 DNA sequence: TGCAGCGTTGAAGGCAGGATGAACACTGAAGCTTTCTTT.